This section outlines one T cell receptor beta chain sequence together with its context. Its antigen is unidentified. The data stem from a study of cytomegalovirus exposure and HLA in healthy donors. Study-level results: There were some public TCRs occurring in many donors, but most TCR sequences were rare. The Asian-associated ancestry cluster reportedly had fewer N-insertions than the approximately 700-donor mean in a later analysis.

The PCR contained 60 Vbeta and 13 Jbeta primers. Profiling relied on immunoSEQ multiplex PCR, and the TCRdb table lists in-frame clones only, not all of them. The table includes roughly 99,000 clones, approximately 79% detected once. Trimming cost V 0 bases and J 9 bases, with 12 bases left between them. Per the germline V gene, CDR1 is MNHEY and CDR2 is SMNVEV (reference sequence). The CDR3 has 14 residues. The TCR was taken from a woman in her forties in good health and CMV-seronegative. Material for sequencing was PBMCs. The rearrangement links TRBV27 to TRBJ2-1, with TRBD2 as a possible D gene (7 bases). CDR3 DNA sequence: TGTGCCAGCAGTTTATCTCGGGGGGCGTCTGAGCAGTTCTTC. This encodes CASSLSRGASEQFF.